This T cell receptor (beta chain) was identified in a study of T cell responses to AZD1222 COVID-19 vaccine. Libraries were prepared by immunoSEQ multiplex PCR; TCRdb keeps only in-frame clonotypes and omits some of them. Of over 100,000 clones in the sample, about nine tenths were seen once. V was shortened by 0 bases and J by 0 bases, with 9 bases between the two germline ends. Germline CDR1 reads SGHRS; CDR2 reads YFSETQ. The CDR3 has 15 amino acids. V is TRBV5-1 and J is TRBJ2-5; D is undetermined. The sequence derives from an adult in good health. The input for sequencing was peripheral blood, taken on day 0 of AZD1222 vaccination. The CDR3 here is CASSLEARYQETQYF. CDR3 sequence (DNA): TGCGCCAGCAGCTTGGAGGCCAGGTACCAAGAGACCCAGTACTTC.